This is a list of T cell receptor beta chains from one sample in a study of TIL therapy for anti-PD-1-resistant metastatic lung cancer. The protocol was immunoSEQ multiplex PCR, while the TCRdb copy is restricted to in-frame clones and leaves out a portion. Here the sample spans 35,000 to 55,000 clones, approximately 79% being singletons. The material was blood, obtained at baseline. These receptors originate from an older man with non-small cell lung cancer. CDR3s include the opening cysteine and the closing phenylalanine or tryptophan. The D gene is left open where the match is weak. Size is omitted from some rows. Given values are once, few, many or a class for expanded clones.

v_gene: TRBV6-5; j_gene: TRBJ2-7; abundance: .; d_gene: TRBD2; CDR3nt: TGTGCCAGCGGGGGACTAAAAGAAAACGAGCAGTACTTC; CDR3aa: CASGGLKENEQYF
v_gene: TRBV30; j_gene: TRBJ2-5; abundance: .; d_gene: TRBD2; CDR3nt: TGTGCCTGGGGAGTCATAGCGGGAGGGGCCAGAGGAGAGACCCAGTACTTC; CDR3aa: CAWGVIAGGARGETQYF
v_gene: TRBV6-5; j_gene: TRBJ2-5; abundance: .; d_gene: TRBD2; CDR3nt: TGTGCCAGCAGTTACTCCGGGGGGCGGGAGGGAGAGACCCAGTACTTC; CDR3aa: CASSYSGGREGETQYF
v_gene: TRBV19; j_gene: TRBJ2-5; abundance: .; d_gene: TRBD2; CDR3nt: TGTGCCAGTAGCTCGGGACTAGCGGGGGCCCAAGAGACCCAGTACTTC; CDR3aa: CASSSGLAGAQETQYF
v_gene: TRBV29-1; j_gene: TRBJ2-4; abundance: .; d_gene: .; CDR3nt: TGCAGCGTTGTACTGGACGGCAAAAACATTCAGTACTTC; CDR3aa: CSVVLDGKNIQYF
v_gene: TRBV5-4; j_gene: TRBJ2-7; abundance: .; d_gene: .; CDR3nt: TGTGCCAGCAGCTTGGGCTCAGGCTACGAGCAGTACTTC; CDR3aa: CASSLGSGYEQYF
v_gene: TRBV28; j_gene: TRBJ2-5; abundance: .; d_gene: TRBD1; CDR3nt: TGTGCCAGCAGTTTATCGGGCGCTGAGTACAGGGGGAGGATAGAGACCCAGTACTTC; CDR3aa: CASSLSGAEYRGRIETQYF
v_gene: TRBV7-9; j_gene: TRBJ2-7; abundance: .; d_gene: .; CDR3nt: TGTGCCAGCAGCAGTACCAGGGACAACGAGCAGTACTTC; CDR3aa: CASSSTRDNEQYF
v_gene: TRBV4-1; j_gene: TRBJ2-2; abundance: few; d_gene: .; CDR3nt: TGCGCCAGCAGCCAAGAGCCGGGGGGCGGGAAAGGGACCGGGGAGCTGTTTTTT; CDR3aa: CASSQEPGGGKGTGELFF
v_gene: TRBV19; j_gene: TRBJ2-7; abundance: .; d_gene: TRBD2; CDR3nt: TGTGCCAGTAGTATGGGAGGGAGCTCCTACGAGCAGTACTTC; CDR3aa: CASSMGGSSYEQYF
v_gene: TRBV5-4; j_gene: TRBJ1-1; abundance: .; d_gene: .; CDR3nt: TGTGCCAGCAGCTTGGCGGCGAACACTGAAGCTTTCTTT; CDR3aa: CASSLAANTEAFF
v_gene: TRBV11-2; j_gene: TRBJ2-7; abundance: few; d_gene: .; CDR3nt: TGTGCCAGCAGTTCCGACTGGGCATACGAGCAGTACTTC; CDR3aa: CASSSDWAYEQYF
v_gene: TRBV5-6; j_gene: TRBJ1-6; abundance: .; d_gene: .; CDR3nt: TGTGCCAGCAGCTTGGTCGGGAGCTCCTATAATTCACCCCTCCACTTT; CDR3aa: CASSLVGSSYNSPLHF
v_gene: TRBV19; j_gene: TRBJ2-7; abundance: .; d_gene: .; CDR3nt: TGTGCCAGTAGTATTCAACGGGCCGGCGAGCAGTACTTC; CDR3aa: CASSIQRAGEQYF
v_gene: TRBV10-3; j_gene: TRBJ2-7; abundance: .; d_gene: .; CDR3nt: TGTGCCATCAGTGACTCCGGGACATACTCCTACGAGCAGTACTTC; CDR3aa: CAISDSGTYSYEQYF
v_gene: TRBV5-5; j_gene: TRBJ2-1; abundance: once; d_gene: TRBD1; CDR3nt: TGTGCCAGCAGCTGGAACCGGGACAGGAGCTCCTACAATGAGCAGTTCTTC; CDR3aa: CASSWNRDRSSYNEQFF
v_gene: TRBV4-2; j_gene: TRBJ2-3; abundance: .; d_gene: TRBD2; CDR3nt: TGTGCCAGCAGCCAAGAAATGGGGACTAGCGGGAGGGCCGATACGCAGTATTTT; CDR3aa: CASSQEMGTSGRADTQYF
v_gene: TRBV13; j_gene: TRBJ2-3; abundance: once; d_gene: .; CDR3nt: TGTGCCAGCAGCTTAGGGGAATGGGGTATTGCAGATACGCAGTATTTT; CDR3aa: CASSLGEWGIADTQYF
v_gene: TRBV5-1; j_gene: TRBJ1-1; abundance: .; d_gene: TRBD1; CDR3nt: TGCGCCAGCAGCTTGACAGGGGGGACTGAAGCTTTCTTT; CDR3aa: CASSLTGGTEAFF
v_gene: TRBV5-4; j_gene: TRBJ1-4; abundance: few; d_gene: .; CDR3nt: TGTGCCAGCAGCTTGACAGGAAAGAATGAAAAACTGTTTTTT; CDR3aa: CASSLTGKNEKLFF
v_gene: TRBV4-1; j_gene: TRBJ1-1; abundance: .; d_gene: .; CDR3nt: TGCGCCAGCAGCCAAGCGAGGGGCACTGAAGCTTTCTTT; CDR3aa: CASSQARGTEAFF
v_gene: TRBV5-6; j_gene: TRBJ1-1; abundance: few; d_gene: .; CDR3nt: TGTGCCAGCAGCATGTCCGGGACACATTGGGAAGCTTTCTTT; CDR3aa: CASSMSGTHWEAFF
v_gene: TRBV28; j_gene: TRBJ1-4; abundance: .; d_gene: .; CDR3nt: TGTGCCAGCAGTCCCGCCGGGACGGGCAATGAAAAACTGTTTTTT; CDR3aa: CASSPAGTGNEKLFF
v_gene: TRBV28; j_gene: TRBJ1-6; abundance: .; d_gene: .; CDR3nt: TGTGCCAGCAGTACGACGTGGGGCGCAGGTTCACCCCTCCACTTT; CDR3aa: CASSTTWGAGSPLHF
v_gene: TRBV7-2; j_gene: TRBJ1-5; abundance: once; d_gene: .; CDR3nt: TGTGCCAGCAGCCCAAGGGAGTCCTATAGCAATCAGCCCCAGCATTTT; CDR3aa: CASSPRESYSNQPQHF
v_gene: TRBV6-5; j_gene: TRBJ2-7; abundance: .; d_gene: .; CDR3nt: TGTGCCGGCCGACGCAGCGGGACAGCCTACGAGCAGTACTTC; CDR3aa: CAGRRSGTAYEQYF
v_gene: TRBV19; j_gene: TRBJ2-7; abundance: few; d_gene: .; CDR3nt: TGTGCCAGTAGTATCGGCAGCTCCTACGAGCAGTACTTC; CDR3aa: CASSIGSSYEQYF
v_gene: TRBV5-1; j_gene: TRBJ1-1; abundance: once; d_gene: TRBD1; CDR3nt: TGCGCCAGCAGCTTACAGGGGGCTACGGAGAACACTGAAGCTTTCTTT; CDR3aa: CASSLQGATENTEAFF